The rows below give T cell receptor beta chains drawn from one sample of a study of tumor and adjacent non-tumor tissue in lung cancer. A single record per CDR3 protein comes from TCRdb applying MiXCR to the multiplex PCR reads. In the table there are fewer than 100,000 distinct CDR3 sequences, 65% to 85% of which are singletons. The sample was distant non-tumor lung tissue. The receptor set was obtained from a man between 60 and 70 years old with non-small cell lung cancer. Both conserved end residues are part of each CDR3. A D gene is named only where the DNA matches it firmly. Clone sizes are given selectively: once, few, many, or a class where the clone is expanded.

D: .; size: .; V: TRBV11-2; J: TRBJ1-1; CDR3: CANLPGHQDTEAFF; DNA: TGTGCCAACCTACCGGGACACCAAGACACTGAAGCTTTCTTT
D: TRBD2; size: few; V: TRBV5-1; J: TRBJ2-5; CDR3: CASSLEGGVQETQYF; DNA: TGCGCCAGCAGCTTGGAGGGAGGGGTCCAAGAGACCCAGTACTTC
D: TRBD2; size: .; V: TRBV6-2/TRBV6-3; J: TRBJ2-7; CDR3: CASSPRTSGCYEQYF; DNA: TGTGCTAGCAGTCCCCGGACTAGCGGATGCTACGAGCAGTACTTC
D: TRBD2; size: .; V: TRBV11-3; J: TRBJ2-1; CDR3: CASSLGGTSIHNKQFF; DNA: TGTGCAAGCAGCTTAGGGGGGACTAGCATCCACAATAAGCAGTTCTTC
D: TRBD2; size: .; V: TRBV11-3; J: TRBJ2-1; CDR3: CASSLDRIAGVVNEQFF; DNA: TGTGCAAGCAGCTTAGATCGAATAGCGGGAGTAGTTAATGAGCAGTTCTTC
D: .; size: .; V: TRBV11-3; J: TRBJ2-1; CDR3: CASFWVTGSYNEQFF; DNA: TGTGCCAGCTTTTGGGTCACGGGCTCCTACAATGAGCAGTTCTTC
D: .; size: .; V: TRBV11-3; J: TRBJ2-7; CDR3: CVSRSGPRADEQYF; DNA: TGTGTCAGCAGATCCGGGCCCCGTGCCGACGAGCAGTACTTC
D: .; size: .; V: TRBV20-1; J: TRBJ1-3; CDR3: CSVPGREGGNTIYF; DNA: TGCAGTGTGCCCGGACGGGAGGGTGGAAACACCATATATTTT
D: TRBD2; size: .; V: TRBV4-3; J: TRBJ2-1; CDR3: CASNREGLYDEQFF; DNA: TGCGCCAGCAACCGAGAGGGACTATATGATGAGCAGTTCTTC
D: .; size: .; V: TRBV20-1; J: TRBJ2-5; CDR3: CSAHSEGMIETQYF; DNA: TGCAGTGCTCATAGCGAGGGGATGATCGAGACCCAGTACTTC
D: .; size: .; V: TRBV18; J: TRBJ1-5; CDR3: CASARDSGSATDTQHF; DNA: TGTGCCAGTGCGAGGGATAGCGGGAGCGCCACAGATACGCAGCATTTT
D: .; size: .; V: TRBV11-3; J: TRBJ1-4; CDR3: CAIMGQDREKLFF; DNA: TGTGCCATCATGGGGCAGGATCGGGAAAAACTGTTCTTT